This TCR beta chain comes out of a study of T cells expressing NK-cell markers. Study-level information: Seven HCMV-seropositive donors and one seronegative donor made up the eight sequenced donors.

TCRdb derives one entry per CDR3 protein from the 5' RACE reads, leaving out DNA. This table holds approximately 380,000 distinct CDR3 sequences. The CDR3 consists of 11 residues. The germline gives CDR1 MNHNS, CDR2 SASEGT. Study-wide results and limits: About six of the donors carried dominant NKG2C+ clonotypes that took up 1.0-7.0% of their CD8+ T cells. Certain NKG2C+ T cell clones were expanded, and their HCMV specificity remained unclear.

Of note for this clonotype: The antigen is unknown.

The rearrangement joins TRBV6-1 to TRBJ2-5; with no DNA, the TCRdb D assignment of TRBD1 cannot be verified. Material for sequencing was blood T cells: a sorted CD56 or NKG2C T cell subset, CD4+ or CD8+ T cells, or bulk PBMC T cells (not recorded which). This TCR was recovered from a man aged 18 to 69 in good health. The CDR3 spells CASKGVTTQYF.